The 30 T cell receptor beta chains below were found in one sample sequenced in a study of blood T cells in healthy people across ages. With a J-beta primer mix and a sample-barcoded 5' primer, a second PCR ran roughly 6 to 12 cycles. MiXCR was run by TCRdb on the 5' RACE reads, yielding one entry per CDR3 protein. Here the sample spans over 1,200,000 distinct CDR3 sequences, approximately 60% being singletons. The sample was blood. The receptor source for this set is a man between 18 and 29 years old in good health.

This chain uses TRBV4-2 with TRBJ2-1; 10 bases map to TRBD2. J lost 4 bases, V lost 5 bases, and 5 bases had no gene match. This CDR3 contains 15 residues. Germline V lookup: CDR1 LGHNA, CDR2 YNFKEQ. The CDR3 DNA sequence: TGTGCCAGCAGCGGGCGACTAGCGGGTTACAATGAGCAGTTCTTC. It codes for CASSGRLAGYNEQFF.

CDR3 nucleotides: TGTGCCAGCAGTTACTCGACCAGGTCTGGCTACACCTTC. Translated: CASSYSTRSGYTF. This rearrangement joins TRBV6-6 to TRBJ1-2; D is undetermined. Germline V CDR1 and CDR2: MNHNY, SVGAGI (reference sequence). Between the trimmed V and J ends, which lost 0 bases and 7 bases, there was a span of 9 bases. The CDR3 sequence is 13 residues long.

This chain connects TRBV27 to TRBJ2-2; D is unresolved. The CDR3 totals 14 residues. V was clipped by 1 base and J by 2 bases, with 5 bases between them. CDR1 is MNHEY and CDR2 is SMNVEV in the germline V gene (reference sequence). CDR3: CASSLYPNTGELFF. The CDR3 DNA is TGTGCCAGCAGTTTATATCCCAACACCGGGGAGCTGTTTTTT.

This clonotype has just a few counts. The V gene is TRBV7-2, the J gene TRBJ2-7; 9 positions agree with TRBD2. CDR1 and CDR2 (germline): SGHTA, FQGNSA. The junction had 6 bases not matched to a gene; V was cut back by 1 base and J by 5 bases. The CDR3 length is 15 residues. In nucleotides, the CDR3 is TGTGCCAGCAGCTTAGTTAGCGGGAGTTTCGACGAGCAGTACTTC. This sequence encodes CASSLVSGSFDEQYF.

The V gene is TRBV6-2 or TRBV6-3, the J gene TRBJ1-1; the D is unclear. V lost 5 bases to trimming and J lost 8 bases, with 18 bases between them. From germline, CDR1 is MNHEY and CDR2 SVGEGT. This CDR3 comprises 14 residues. The CDR3 nucleotides read TGTGCCAGCAGTAAGCCCCCCGGTTCAGGAGAAGCTTTCTTT. This encodes CASSKPPGSGEAFF.

The chain couples TRBV5-1 to TRBJ2-7, with 7 bases aligning to TRBD1. CDR1 SGHRS and CDR2 YFSETQ come from the germline V gene. The length of the CDR3 is 16 residues. Unmatched junction bases numbered 10, after V lost 2 bases and J lost 2 bases. CDR3 sequence reads: CASSLRGRPRTYEQYF. CDR3 nucleotides: TGCGCCAGCAGCTTAAGGGGGCGACCCCGCACCTACGAGCAGTACTTC.

The gene calls are TRBV20-1 and TRBJ1-2; the D is unclear. Per germline, CDR1 DFQATT and CDR2 SNEGSKA (reference sequence). This CDR3 is built from 14 residues. V was clipped by 3 bases and J by 4 bases, with 15 bases between them. CDR3 in DNA: TGCAGTGCTAGCCCGCGGGGAGCCGGCTATGGCTACACCTTC. Its protein is CSASPRGAGYGYTF.

The chain employs TRBV18 and TRBJ1-1; no clear D gene. The CDR3 contains 14 residues. CDR1 and CDR2 from the germline V gene are KGHSH and LQKENI. V was cut by 3 bases and J by 4 bases, with 12 bases left in between. Here the CDR3 reads CASSPLRTGTEAFF. The CDR3 DNA is TGTGCCAGCTCACCGTTACGGACGGGCACTGAAGCTTTCTTT.

This rearrangement joins TRBV6-6 to TRBJ2-3; tentatively, D is TRBD1 or TRBD2 (5 bases each). Germline CDR1 is MNHNY and CDR2 is SVGAGI (reference sequence). The CDR3 extends over 14 amino acids. Between the trimmed V and J ends, which lost 10 bases and 5 bases, there was a span of 19 bases. The CDR3 here is CATNRGDSIDTQYF. The CDR3 DNA sequence: TGTGCCACCAACCGGGGCGATTCCATAGATACGCAGTATTTT.

The chain has TRBV10-3 and TRBJ2-1; 9 positions match TRBD2. The CDR3 contains 13 residues. Germline assignment: CDR1 ENHRY and CDR2 SYGVKD. The V and J ends lost 8 bases and 7 bases, in that order; junction bases with no gene match: 6. In DNA form, the CDR3 reads TGTGCCATCGGGATAGCGGGGGCAAATGAGCAGTTCTTC. This sequence encodes CAIGIAGANEQFF.

This clonotype was recorded a few times. The chain uses TRBV4-3 and TRBJ2-7; D is possibly TRBD2 (5 bases). This CDR3 spans 15 amino acids. Germline V gene lookup returns CDR1 LGHNA and CDR2 YSLEER. Trimming removed 0 bases at V and 3 bases at J, with 12 bases between. The CDR3 DNA is TGCGCCAGCAGCCAAGATCCCCGGGGATTCTACGAGCAGTACTTC. It translates to CASSQDPRGFYEQYF.

This clonotype appeared a few times. The chain couples TRBV20-1 to TRBJ1-2, with D possibly being TRBD1 (6 bases). V shed 1 base and J shed 8 bases, with 11 bases lying between them. This CDR3 comprises 12 residues. CDR1 DFQATT and CDR2 SNEGSKA come from the germline V gene (reference sequence). CDR3 DNA: TGCAGTGCTAGAGTGCTCCAGGGGGGCTACACCTTC. Amino acid sequence: CSARVLQGGYTF.

This chain links TRBV7-2 with TRBJ2-3; 16 bases fit TRBD2. Germline V gene sequence: CDR1 SGHTA, CDR2 FQGNSA. Germline trimming cut 3 bases from V and 10 bases from J; bases unmatched to any gene: 13. The CDR3 covers 18 residues. This CDR3 is CASSFYQGTSGGAFAQYF. The CDR3 nucleotides read TGTGCCAGCAGCTTCTACCAGGGGACTAGCGGGGGGGCATTTGCGCAGTATTTT.

The genes are TRBV11-2 and TRBJ2-4, with a tentative D call TRBD1 (5 bases). V was clipped by 1 base and J by 1 base, with 11 bases between them. This CDR3 has 16 residues. Germline CDR1 and CDR2: SGHAT and FQNNGV. Here the CDR3 DNA reads TGTGCCAGCAGCTTAGCAGGGCCACCGGCCAAAAACATTCAGTACTTC. Translated: CASSLAGPPAKNIQYF.

This sequence joins TRBV4-1 and TRBJ2-5, with D perhaps TRBD1 (6 bases). The J call may not be correct, given that the DNA end is closer to TRBJ2-7. The CDR3 covers 16 residues. CDR1 MGHRA and CDR2 YSYEKL come from the germline V gene. The CDR3 region has the DNA TGCGCCAGCAGCCAAGTTAGGACAGTCTTATACTACGAGCAGTACTTC. Its protein is CASSQVRTVLYYEQYF.

A single count supports this clonotype. This rearrangement joins TRBV20-1 to TRBJ2-7, with 7 bases matching TRBD1. Germline V gene lookup returns CDR1 DFQATT and CDR2 SNEGSKA (reference sequence). V lost 3 bases, J lost 2 bases, and 7 bases stayed unmatched. This CDR3 spans 14 amino acids. The CDR3 here is CSASPGTATYEQYF. CDR3 bases: TGCAGTGCTAGCCCCGGGACAGCCACCTACGAGCAGTACTTC.

The rearrangement links TRBV12-3 or TRBV12-4 to TRBJ2-3, with unresolved D. Trimming stripped 6 bases from V and 4 bases from J, with 11 bases between. CDR3 length: 13 residues. The CDR3: CASRSFRADTQYF. CDR3 sequence (DNA): TGTGCCAGCAGAAGTTTTCGGGCAGATACGCAGTATTTT.

The chain recombines TRBV28 with TRBJ1-2; D gene uncertain. The CDR3 sequence is 11 residues long. In germline, CDR1 is MDHEN, CDR2 SYDVKM. V was clipped by 7 bases and J by 3 bases, with 6 bases between them. CDR3 amino acids: CASKEDYGYTF. CDR3 nucleotides: TGTGCCAGCAAGGAGGACTATGGCTACACCTTC.

The gene calls are TRBV20-1 and TRBJ2-7; D possibly uses TRBD1 or TRBD2 (5 bases each). Germline lookup yields CDR1 DFQATT and CDR2 SNEGSKA (reference sequence). There are 12 residues in the CDR3. DNA of the CDR3: TGCAGCCCCATTCGGGACGGCTACGAGCAGTACTTC. Translation gives CSPIRDGYEQYF.

V usage is TRBV4-2 and J usage is TRBJ2-7, with 9 positions matching TRBD2. The ends lost 2 bases at V and 2 bases at J; junction bases unmatched: 7. The CDR3 length is 16 residues. Germline CDR1 is LGHNA and CDR2 is YNFKEQ. As DNA, the CDR3 is TGTGCCAGCAGCCAACCTACTAGCGGGCCTACCTACGAGCAGTACTTC. It is translated as CASSQPTSGPTYEQYF.

The sample holds a few counts of this clonotype. The chain has TRBV4-2 and TRBJ2-7; 10 positions agree with TRBD1. The J segment lost 2 bases and the V segment lost 4 bases, leaving 5 bases of the junction unmatched. Germline loops: CDR1 LGHNA, CDR2 YNFKEQ. The CDR3 sequence is 15 residues long. CDR3 bases: TGTGCCAGCAGCCTTACAGGACAGGGGGCCTACGAGCAGTACTTC. Its translation: CASSLTGQGAYEQYF.

This clonotype was seen a handful of times. The chain uses TRBV29-1 and TRBJ1-1, with D uncertain. The CDR3 contains 12 residues. V shed 8 bases and J shed 0 bases, with 10 bases lying between them. Germline assignment: CDR1 SQVTM and CDR2 ANQGSEA. The CDR3 here is CSTNLLNTEAFF. The DNA for the CDR3 is TGCAGCACTAATCTCCTGAACACTGAAGCTTTCTTT. Using reference TRBV29-1 and TRBJ1-1 for the parts outside the CDR3, the full variable domain is SAVISQKPSRDICQRGTSLTIQCQVDSQVTMMFWYRQQPGQSLTLIATANQGSEATYESGFVIDKFPISRPNLTFSTLTVSNMSPEDSSIYLCSTNLLNTEAFFGQGTRLTVV.

The table lists this clonotype with a count of one. The chain is built from TRBV6-1 and TRBJ1-2, with 8 positions matching TRBD1. This CDR3 comprises 18 residues. The trim removed 6 bases at V and 1 base at J, leaving 16 bases unmatched. Germline V gives CDR1 MNHNS, CDR2 SASEGT. CDR3 bases: TGTGCCAGCAGCCCCACCCTTTCAGGGGGCTCTCATAACTATGGCTACACCTTC. This gives the protein CASSPTLSGGSHNYGYTF.

The chain has TRBV20-1 and TRBJ2-7, with TRBD2 matching 9 bases. With 6 bases clipped from V and 2 bases from J, the junction kept 11 bases outside the gene matches. This CDR3 contains 15 residues. Germline CDR1 and CDR2: DFQATT and SNEGSKA (reference sequence). The CDR3 spells CSASPSPSGAYEQYF. The CDR3 DNA reads as TGCAGTGCCTCCCCGTCCCCTAGCGGGGCCTACGAGCAGTACTTC.

The genes are TRBV11-2 and TRBJ2-3; tentatively, D is TRBD2 (5 bases). Trimming pared 5 bases from V and 3 bases from J, leaving 18 bases between. This CDR3 has 16 residues. The germline V gene encodes CDR1 SGHAT and CDR2 FQNNGV. CDR3 in amino acids: CASSSSGGRQTDTQYF. The DNA for the CDR3 is TGTGCCAGCAGCAGTTCGGGCGGGCGCCAAACAGATACGCAGTATTTT.

Concerning this clonotype itself: The junction and the germline gene differ at one end; a read error may be behind it. The chain uses TRBV4-1 and TRBJ2-5; 9 bases are a match to TRBD2. CDR1 and CDR2 from the germline V gene are MGHRA and YSYEKL. The CDR3 is 17 amino acids. The CDR3 region is CASSQASGLASTEPQYF. The CDR3 DNA reads TGCGCCAGCAGCCAGGCAAGCGGACTAGCGTCAACAGAGCCCCAGTACTTC.

The chain is built from TRBV10-3 and TRBJ2-1, with D uncertain. V was pared by 8 bases and J by 5 bases, with 4 bases between. The germline gives CDR1 ENHRY, CDR2 SYGVKD. The CDR3 is 10 residues long. DNA of the CDR3: TGTGCCATCGGGAACAATGAGCAGTTCTTC. Protein product: CAIGNNEQFF.

The rearrangement uses TRBV20-1 and TRBJ2-1; 7 nucleotides match TRBD1. The CDR3 length is 17 residues. With V trimmed by 0 bases and J by 4 bases, 12 bases remained unmatched. The germline gives CDR1 DFQATT, CDR2 SNEGSKA (reference sequence). The CDR3 loop is CSARDQDRQGRYNEQFF. The CDR3, as DNA: TGCAGTGCTAGAGACCAGGACCGACAGGGAAGATACAATGAGCAGTTCTTC.

The rearrangement joins TRBV28 to TRBJ1-5; TRBD1 might be the D (5 bases). Germline lookup yields CDR1 MDHEN and CDR2 SYDVKM. The CDR3 length is 13 residues. V lost 3 bases and J lost 7, with 10 bases in between. As DNA, the CDR3 is TGTGCCAGCAGTTTCCTGGGGACGCAGCCCCAGCATTTT. It translates to CASSFLGTQPQHF.

The rearrangement joins TRBV27 to TRBJ2-5; 11 positions match TRBD2. CDR3 size: 15 residues. CDR1 and CDR2 from the germline V gene are MNHEY and SMNVEV (reference sequence). Unmatched junction bases numbered 4, after V lost 1 base and J lost 6 bases. The CDR3: CASSLLAGGFKTQYF. Written as DNA, the CDR3 is TGTGCCAGCAGTTTATTAGCGGGAGGGTTCAAGACCCAGTACTTC.